This T cell receptor beta chain comes out of a study of cytomegalovirus exposure and HLA in healthy donors. The overall study: It was reported in a later analysis that the same platform had been used for the 90 to 150 validation repertoires as for the 550 to 700 first-cohort repertoires.

Study outcomes and limitations: CMV antigen specificity was confirmed in vitro for a few CMV-associated chains.

The method was immunoSEQ multiplex PCR; TCRdb's version includes in-frame clones alone and lacks a portion of them. Of about 310,000 clones listed, roughly 86% are singletons. J lost 3 bases, V lost 1 base, and 5 bases had no gene match. The CDR3 consists of 18 residues. Germline V gives CDR1 SEHNR, CDR2 FQNEAQ (reference sequence). This clone has only one observation. Antigen: not known. Material for sequencing was PBMCs. The chain is built from TRBV7-9 and TRBJ2-5, with 16 bases that match TRBD2. The receptor's source is a man in his thirties or forties in good health and CMV-seronegative. CDR3 bases: TGTGCCAGCAGCTTAGAGGGGACTAGCGGGGGGGTAGAAGAGACCCAGTACTTC. Translated, it gives CASSLEGTSGGVEETQYF.